This TCR beta chain was found in a study of shared clonotypes between healthy human individuals. Notes on the study in general: The sharing of 4% to 5.5% of naive CD4 clonotypes was seen across a few donors. Non-shared clonotypes had lower generation probabilities than clonotypes shared by all four sorted-subset donors.

The assay was run at deep level. Assay used: immunoSEQ multiplex PCR; TCRdb lists only in-frame clones, some missing. The sample yields more than 2 million clones, 95% seen once. This CDR3 is 12 amino acids long. The V end was cut by 3 bases, the J end by 13 bases, with 16 bases between. Germline V gene lookup returns CDR1 SGHDN and CDR2 FVKESK. Points on this clone: Its specificity is unknown.

CD4+ cells were split into CD45RA+ naive and CD45RA-negative memory subsets. The source material was naive CD4+ T cells sorted from blood. The subset: CD45RA+ positively selected. This TCR was recovered from a man in his late teens or twenties in good health. The rearrangement joins TRBV14 to TRBJ2-7; D gene ambiguous. In nucleotides, the CDR3 is TGTGCCAGCAGCCAGGGTGGCTACCACGTTTACTTC. Translated, it gives CASSQGGYHVYF.